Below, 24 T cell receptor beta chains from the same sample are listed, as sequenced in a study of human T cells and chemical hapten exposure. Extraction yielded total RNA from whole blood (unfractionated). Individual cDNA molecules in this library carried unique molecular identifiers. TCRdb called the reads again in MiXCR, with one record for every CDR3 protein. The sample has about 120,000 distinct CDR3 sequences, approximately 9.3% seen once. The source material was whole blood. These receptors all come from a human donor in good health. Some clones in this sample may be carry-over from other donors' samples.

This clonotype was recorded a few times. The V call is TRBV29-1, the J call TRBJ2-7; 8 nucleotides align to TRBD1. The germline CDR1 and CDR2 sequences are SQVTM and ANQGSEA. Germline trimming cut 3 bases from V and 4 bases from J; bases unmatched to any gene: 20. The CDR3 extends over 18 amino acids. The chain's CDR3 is CSVDTGDRLTIVSYEQYF. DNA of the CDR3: TGCAGCGTTGATACGGGGGACAGGTTGACCATAGTCTCATACGAGCAGTACTTC.

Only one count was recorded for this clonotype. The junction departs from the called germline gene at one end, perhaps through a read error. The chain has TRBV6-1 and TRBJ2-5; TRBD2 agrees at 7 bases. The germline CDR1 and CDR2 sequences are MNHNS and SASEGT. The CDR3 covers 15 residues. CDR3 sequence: CASCPEGRVQESQYF. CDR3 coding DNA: TGTGCCAGCTGCCCGGAGGGGAGGGTCCAAGAGTCCCAGTACTTC.

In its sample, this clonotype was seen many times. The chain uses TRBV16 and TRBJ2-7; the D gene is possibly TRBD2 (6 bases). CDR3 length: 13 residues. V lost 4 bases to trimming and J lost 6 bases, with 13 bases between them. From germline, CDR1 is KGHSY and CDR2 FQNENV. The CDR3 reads CASSPSEGPEQYF. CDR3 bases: TGTGCCAGCAGCCCATCGGAGGGGCCCGAGCAGTACTTC.

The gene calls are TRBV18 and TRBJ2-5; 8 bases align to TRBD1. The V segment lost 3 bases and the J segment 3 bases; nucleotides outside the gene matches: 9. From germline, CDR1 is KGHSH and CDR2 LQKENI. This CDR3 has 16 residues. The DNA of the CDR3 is TGTGCCAGCTCACCCACGCACCGGGACAGGAAAGAGACCCAGTACTTC. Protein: CASSPTHRDRKETQYF.

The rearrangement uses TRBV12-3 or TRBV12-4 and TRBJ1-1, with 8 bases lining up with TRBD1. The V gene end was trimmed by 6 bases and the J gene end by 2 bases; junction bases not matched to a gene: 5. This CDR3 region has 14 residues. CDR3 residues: CASRGTGVNTEAFF. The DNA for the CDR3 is TGTGCCAGCAGGGGGACAGGTGTTAACACTGAAGCTTTCTTT.

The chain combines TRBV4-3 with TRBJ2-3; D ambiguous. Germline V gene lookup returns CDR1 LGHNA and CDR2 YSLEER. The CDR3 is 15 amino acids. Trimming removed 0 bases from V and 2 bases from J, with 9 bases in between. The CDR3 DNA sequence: TGCGCCAGCAGCCAAGATAAGGACGACACAGATACGCAGTATTTT. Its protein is CASSQDKDDTDTQYF.

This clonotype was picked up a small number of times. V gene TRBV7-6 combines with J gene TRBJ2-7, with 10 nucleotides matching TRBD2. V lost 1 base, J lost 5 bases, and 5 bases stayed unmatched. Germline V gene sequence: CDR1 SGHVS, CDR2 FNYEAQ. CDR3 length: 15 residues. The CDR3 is CASSLGPSGSNEQYF. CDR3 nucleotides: TGTGCCAGCAGCTTAGGGCCTAGCGGGAGTAACGAGCAGTACTTC.

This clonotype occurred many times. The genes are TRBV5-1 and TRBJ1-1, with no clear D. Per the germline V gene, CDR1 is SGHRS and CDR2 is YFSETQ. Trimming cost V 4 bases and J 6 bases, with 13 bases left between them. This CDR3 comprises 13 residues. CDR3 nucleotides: TGCGCCAGCAGCCTTGACATGGTTCCTGAAGCTTTCTTT. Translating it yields CASSLDMVPEAFF.

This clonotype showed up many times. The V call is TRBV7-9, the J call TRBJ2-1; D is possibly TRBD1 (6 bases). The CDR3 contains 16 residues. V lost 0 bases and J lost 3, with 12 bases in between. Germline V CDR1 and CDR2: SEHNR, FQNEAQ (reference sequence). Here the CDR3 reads CASSLAETGFYNEQFF. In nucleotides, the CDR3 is TGTGCCAGCAGCTTAGCAGAGACAGGTTTCTACAATGAGCAGTTCTTC.

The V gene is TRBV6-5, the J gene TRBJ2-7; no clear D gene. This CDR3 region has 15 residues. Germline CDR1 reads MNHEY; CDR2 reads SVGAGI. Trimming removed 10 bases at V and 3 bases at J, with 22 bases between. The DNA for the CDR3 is TGTGCCATCAGGCCCCCTGACACTGGAATCTACGAGCAGTACTTC. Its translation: CAIRPPDTGIYEQYF.

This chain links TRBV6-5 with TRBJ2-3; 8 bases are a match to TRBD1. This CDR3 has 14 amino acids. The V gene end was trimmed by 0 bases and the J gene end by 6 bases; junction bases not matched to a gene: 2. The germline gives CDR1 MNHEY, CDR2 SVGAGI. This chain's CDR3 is CASSYSTGDDTQYF. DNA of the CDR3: TGTGCCAGCAGTTACTCGACAGGGGACGATACGCAGTATTTT.

CDR3 nucleotide sequence: TGTGCCAGCAGAGAAGGACAGGCGAATCAGCCCCAGCATTTT. Amino acid sequence: CASREGQANQPQHF. V and J are TRBV6-6 and TRBJ1-5; 7 bases align to TRBD1. Germline-derived CDR1 and CDR2 are MNHNY and SVGAGI (reference sequence). V dropped 6 bases and J dropped 4; count of bases not matched to a gene: 6. This CDR3 contains 14 residues.

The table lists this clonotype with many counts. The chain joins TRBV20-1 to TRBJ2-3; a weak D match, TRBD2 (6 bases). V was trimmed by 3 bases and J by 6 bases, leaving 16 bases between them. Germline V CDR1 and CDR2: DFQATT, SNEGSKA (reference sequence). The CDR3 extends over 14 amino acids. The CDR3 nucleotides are TGCAGTGCTAGGCCTGGACTACTCTTGGATACGCAGTATTTT. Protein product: CSARPGLLLDTQYF.

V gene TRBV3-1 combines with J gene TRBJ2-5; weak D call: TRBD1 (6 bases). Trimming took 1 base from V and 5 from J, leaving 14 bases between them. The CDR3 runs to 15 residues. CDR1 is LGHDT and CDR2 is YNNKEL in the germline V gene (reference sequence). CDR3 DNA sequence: TGTGCCAGCAGCCAAGGGGGGCCTCCTGCGGAGACCCAGTACTTC. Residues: CASSQGGPPAETQYF.

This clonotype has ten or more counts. CDR3 DNA: TGTGCCACCAGCAGAGATCGGCGGGCCCATCGGGGTTTAGGCACTGAAGCTTTCTTT. Its translation: CATSRDRRAHRGLGTEAFF. This sequence joins TRBV15 and TRBJ1-1; D unresolved. CDR1 and CDR2 (germline): LNHNV, YYDKDF (reference sequence). The CDR3 runs to 19 residues. V lost 0 bases and J lost 4, with 24 bases in between.

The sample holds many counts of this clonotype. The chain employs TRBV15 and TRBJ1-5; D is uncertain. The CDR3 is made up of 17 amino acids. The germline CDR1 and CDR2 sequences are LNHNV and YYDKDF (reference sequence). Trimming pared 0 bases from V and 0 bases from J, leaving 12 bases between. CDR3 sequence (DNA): TGTGCCACCAGCAGAGATCTACGGACGTATAGCAATCAGCCCCAGCATTTT. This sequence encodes CATSRDLRTYSNQPQHF. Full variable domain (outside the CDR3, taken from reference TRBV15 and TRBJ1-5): DAMVIQNPRYQVTQFGKPVTLSCSQTLNHNVMYWYQQKSSQAPKLLFHYYDKDFNNEADTPDNFQSRRPNTSFCFLDIRSPGLGDTAMYLCATSRDLRTYSNQPQHFGDGTRLSIL.

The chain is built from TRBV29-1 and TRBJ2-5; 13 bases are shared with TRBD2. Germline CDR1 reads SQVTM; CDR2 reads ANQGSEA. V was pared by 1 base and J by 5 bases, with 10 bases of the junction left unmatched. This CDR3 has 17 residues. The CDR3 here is CSVEGLVGLAGVETQYF. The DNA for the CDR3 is TGCAGCGTTGAAGGATTAGTAGGACTAGCGGGAGTTGAGACCCAGTACTTC.

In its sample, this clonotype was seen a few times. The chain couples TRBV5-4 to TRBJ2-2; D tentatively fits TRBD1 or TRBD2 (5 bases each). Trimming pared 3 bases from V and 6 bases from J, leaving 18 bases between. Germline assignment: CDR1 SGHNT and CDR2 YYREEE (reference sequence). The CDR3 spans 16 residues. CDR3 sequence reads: CASSSRDEKSSGELFF. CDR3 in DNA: TGTGCCAGCAGCTCCCGGGACGAGAAATCGTCCGGGGAGCTGTTTTTT.

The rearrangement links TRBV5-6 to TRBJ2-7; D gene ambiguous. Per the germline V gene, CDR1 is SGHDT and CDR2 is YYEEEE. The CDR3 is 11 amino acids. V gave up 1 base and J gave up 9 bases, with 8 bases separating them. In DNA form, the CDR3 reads TGTGCCAGCAGCTTGTTCCTAGGGCAGTACTTC. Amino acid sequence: CASSLFLGQYF.

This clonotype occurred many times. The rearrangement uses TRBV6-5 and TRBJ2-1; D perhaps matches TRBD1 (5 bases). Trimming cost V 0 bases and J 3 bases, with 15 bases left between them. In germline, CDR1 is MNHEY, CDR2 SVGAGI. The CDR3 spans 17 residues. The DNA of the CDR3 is TGTGCCAGCAGTTACTCAAGGGCAGGGATATACTACAATGAGCAGTTCTTC. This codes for CASSYSRAGIYYNEQFF.

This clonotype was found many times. This CDR3 reads CASSLEQVLNTEAFF. The CDR3 bases are TGCGCCAGCAGCTTGGAACAGGTTCTGAACACTGAAGCTTTCTTT. The chain uses TRBV5-1 and TRBJ1-1; D might be TRBD1 (5 bases). Germline V gene data show CDR1 as SGHRS and CDR2 as YFSETQ. Trimming cost V 0 bases and J 0 bases, with 9 bases left between them. The CDR3 sequence is 15 residues long.

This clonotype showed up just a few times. This CDR3 is CASSSPIGGVNEQFF. In DNA form, the CDR3 reads TGTGCCAGCAGCTCCCCGATAGGGGGGGTCAATGAGCAGTTCTTC. The chain carries TRBV7-9 and TRBJ2-1, with D possibly being TRBD2 (7 bases). The CDR3 sequence is 15 residues long. CDR1 is SEHNR and CDR2 is FQNEAQ in the germline V gene (reference sequence). Between the trimmed V and J ends, which lost 4 bases and 6 bases, there was a span of 16 bases.

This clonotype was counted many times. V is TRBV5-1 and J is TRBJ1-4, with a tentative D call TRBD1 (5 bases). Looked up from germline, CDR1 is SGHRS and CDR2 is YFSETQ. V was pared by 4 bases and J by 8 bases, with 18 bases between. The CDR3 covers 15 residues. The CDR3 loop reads CASSTDTPAREKLFF. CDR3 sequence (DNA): TGCGCCAGCAGCACGGACACTCCGGCCAGAGAAAAACTGTTTTTT.

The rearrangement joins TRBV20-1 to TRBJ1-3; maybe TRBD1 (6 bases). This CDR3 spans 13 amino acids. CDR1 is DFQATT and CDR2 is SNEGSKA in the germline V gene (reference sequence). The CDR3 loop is CSIRDNSGNTIYF. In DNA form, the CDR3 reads TGCAGCATAAGGGACAACTCTGGAAACACCATATATTTT.